The 24 T cell receptor beta chains below were found in one sample sequenced in a study of T cell repertoires in cytomegalovirus infection. Via MiXCR, TCRdb re-called the reads, giving one row per CDR3 protein. The table lists about 440,000 distinct CDR3 sequences, roughly a third of them singletons. Sequencing used PBMCs. The receptors here all came from a human donor in good health (CMV status not recorded). Some clones in this sample may be carry-over from other donors' samples.

V and J are TRBV18 and TRBJ2-7; D is perhaps TRBD1 (6 bases). Germline values: CDR1 KGHSH, CDR2 LQKENI. The CDR3 is 15 residues long. The V gene lost 2 bases and the J gene lost 1 base, with 12 bases spanning the gap. CDR3 amino acids: CASSPNMDRSYEQYF. Here the CDR3 DNA reads TGTGCCAGCTCACCAAATATGGACAGATCCTACGAGCAGTACTTC.

As for this clonotype: The CDR3 does not end in the conserved phenylalanine or tryptophan, so this is likely a read error. V usage is TRBV6-1 and J usage is TRBJ2-7; D is unresolved. This CDR3 comprises 16 residues. The germline V and J ends were trimmed by 5 bases and 2 bases, with 19 bases remaining between them. From germline, CDR1 is MNHNS and CDR2 SASEGT. Written as DNA, the CDR3 is TGTGCCAGCAGTTACGGCCTTTGGGCAGCCACCTACGAGCAGTACTTA. Encoded protein: CASSYGLWAATYEQYL.

This chain connects TRBV2 to TRBJ1-1; possible D gene TRBD1, 5 bases. V lost 5 bases to trimming and J lost 3 bases, with 13 bases between them. There are 14 residues in the CDR3. The germline V gene has CDR1 SNHLY and CDR2 FYNNEI. This CDR3 reads CASSYAGTHTEAFF. The CDR3 DNA reads TGTGCCAGCAGTTACGCCGGGACGCACACTGAAGCTTTCTTT.

This clonotype was seen a handful of times. This chain uses TRBV12-3 or TRBV12-4 with TRBJ1-5; D not certain. The CDR3 has 15 amino acids. Deletions cut 2 bases from V and 0 bases from J, with 8 bases between. The CDR3 DNA reads as TGTGCCAGCAGTTTAAGAGAAAATAGCAATCAGCCCCAGCATTTT. Amino acids: CASSLRENSNQPQHF.

This clonotype was seen ten or more times. The rearrangement links TRBV7-2 to TRBJ2-3; 7 bases are a match to TRBD2. Per germline, CDR1 SGHTA and CDR2 FQGNSA. The CDR3 length is 14 residues. The ends lost 4 bases at V and 5 bases at J; junction bases unmatched: 6. CDR3 nucleotide sequence: TGTGCCAGCAGCTCTGGGGGGGGAGGAGATACGCAGTATTTT. Protein: CASSSGGGGDTQYF.

This clonotype showed up many times. This chain links TRBV6-5 with TRBJ2-7; 11 nucleotides agree with TRBD1. V lost 6 bases and J lost 4; bases outside the gene matches: 5. The V gene's germline CDR1 is MNHEY and CDR2 SVGAGI. This CDR3 spans 14 amino acids. This CDR3 is CASRKDRGLYEQYF. The CDR3 DNA reads as TGTGCCAGCAGGAAGGACAGGGGGCTATACGAGCAGTACTTC.

This clonotype was seen ten or more times. The chain is built from TRBV12-3 or TRBV12-4 and TRBJ1-1; D is uncertain. The CDR3 totals 12 residues. Trimming removed 6 bases at V and 4 bases at J, with 9 bases between. The CDR3 region has the DNA TGTGCCAGCAGACCGGGAGGCACTGAAGCTTTCTTT. As protein: CASRPGGTEAFF.

Comment on this clonotype: With a much larger clone just one base away, this may be a read error. Because the CDR3 is missing its conserved closing phenylalanine or tryptophan, this is likely a read error. This rearrangement joins TRBV7-2 to TRBJ2-7; D perhaps matches TRBD1 (5 bases). The ends were cut back, 1 base at V and 6 bases at J, with 13 bases in the middle. The germline V gene has CDR1 SGHTA and CDR2 FQGNSA. CDR3 length: 14 amino acids. The CDR3 is CASSLEFWGGEQYS. DNA of the CDR3: TGTGCCAGCAGCTTAGAGTTCTGGGGCGGCGAGCAGTACTCC.

The table lists this clonotype with a few counts. The chain has TRBV12-3 or TRBV12-4 and TRBJ1-1; a possible D gene is TRBD1 (5 bases). Trimming left V 0 bases short and J 2 bases short, with 10 bases between. This CDR3 spans 15 amino acids. This chain's CDR3 is CASSLALGANTEAFF. The CDR3 nucleotides read TGTGCCAGCAGTTTAGCGTTAGGGGCAAACACTGAAGCTTTCTTT.

This chain joins TRBV12-3 or TRBV12-4 and TRBJ2-5; D is undetermined. V lost 0 bases and J 1 base, leaving 6 bases between the germline ends. The CDR3 is 14 amino acids. The CDR3 nucleotides are TGTGCCAGCAGTTTAGCGCTCAGCCAAGAGACCCAGTACTTC. It yields the protein CASSLALSQETQYF.

This clonotype has just a few counts. The chain links TRBV15 to TRBJ2-2, with TRBD2 matching 14 bases. Trimming took 5 bases from V and 7 from J; bases not matched to a gene: 15. Per the germline V gene, CDR1 is LNHNV and CDR2 is YYDKDF (reference sequence). The CDR3 extends over 19 amino acids. The CDR3 DNA reads as TGTGCCACCAGCTTTTCCCGGACTAGCGGGGGGCGTGTGGGCGGGGAGCTGTTTTTT. It is translated as CATSFSRTSGGRVGGELFF.

About this clonotype: In this CDR3 the conserved last residue, phenylalanine or tryptophan, is missing, so a read error is likely. It is unclear where the CDR3 begins or ends on the DNA, so no DNA is shown, and the CDR3 is as TCRdb lists it. The V call is TRBV15, the J call TRBJ1-5; the table's D call TRBD1 went unverified against the DNA. The germline CDR1 and CDR2 sequences are LNHNV and YYDKDF (reference sequence). The CDR3 is made up of 15 amino acids, end residues included. The CDR3 region is CATSAIGTGNQPHPL.

Of note for this clonotype: The final CDR3 position lacks the conserved phenylalanine or tryptophan, pointing to a likely read error. The limits of the CDR3 on the DNA are not certain, so only TCRdb's listed CDR3 is given. The genes are TRBV7-2 and TRBJ2-1; the table assigns TRBD1, which was not confirmed against the DNA. Germline CDR1 SGHTA, CDR2 FQGNSA. Termini included, the CDR3 measures 18 amino acids. CDR3 loop: CASSLLPHPSLFGYAQLV.

A single count supports this clonotype. A read error is likely, as this CDR3 ends without the conserved phenylalanine or tryptophan. This chain joins TRBV20-1 and TRBJ2-1; D gene ambiguous. This CDR3 comprises 11 residues. V lost 6 bases, J lost 12 bases, and 15 bases lay in between. Germline V CDR1 and CDR2: DFQATT, SNEGSKA (reference sequence). In nucleotides, the CDR3 is TGCAGTGCGGCGATATCCTTGGGGCAGTTCTGC. This sequence encodes CSAAISLGQFC.

This clonotype was detected many times. For the CDR3, the DNA is TGTGCCAGCAGTCTCCGGACAGGGATCTACGAGCAGTACTTC. This gives the protein CASSLRTGIYEQYF. The chain carries TRBV28 and TRBJ2-7; TRBD1 matches 8 bases. The V gene's germline CDR1 is MDHEN and CDR2 SYDVKM. The CDR3 covers 14 residues. V lost 5 bases to trimming and J lost 3 bases; unmatched junction nucleotides: 6.

The rearrangement joins TRBV19 to TRBJ2-7; D gene uncertain. V gave up 3 bases and J gave up 7 bases, with 19 bases separating them. Germline V gene data show CDR1 as LNHDA and CDR2 as SQIVND (reference sequence). This CDR3 contains 15 residues. CDR3 nucleotide sequence: TGTGCCAGTAGTATGCGCGACTCCTACCCTGGGGAGCAGTACTTC. Residues: CASSMRDSYPGEQYF.

This clonotype was counted only a few times. CDR3 in amino acids: CASSLERDFYNEQFF. CDR3 bases: TGTGCCAGCAGCTTAGAACGGGACTTCTACAATGAGCAGTTCTTC. J is TRBJ2-1 and V is TRBV11-2; maybe TRBD2 (6 bases). The CDR3 sequence is 15 residues long. The ends were cut back, 0 bases at V and 3 bases at J, with 9 bases in the middle. Germline loops: CDR1 SGHAT, CDR2 FQNNGV.

The V gene is TRBV7-6, the J gene TRBJ2-5; D possibly corresponds to TRBD2 (6 bases). This CDR3 is 14 amino acids long. Deletions cut 1 base from V and 2 bases from J, with 8 bases between. In germline, CDR1 is SGHVS, CDR2 FNYEAQ. Here the CDR3 reads CASSLGGEQETQYF. The CDR3 nucleotides read TGTGCCAGCAGCTTAGGCGGGGAACAAGAGACCCAGTACTTC.

This clonotype has a handful of counts. A junction end diverges from the germline sequence, so it may reflect a read error. The CDR3 nucleotides are TGCAGTGTTAGAAATCCCCGGACGTCCTCCTACGAGCAGTACTTC. Translated, it gives CSVRNPRTSSYEQYF. J is TRBJ2-7 and V is TRBV20-1; the D is unclear. This CDR3 region has 15 residues. CDR1 and CDR2 from the germline V gene are DFQATT and SNEGSKA (reference sequence).

This CDR3 reads CASHGSGTGNGYTF. In DNA form, the CDR3 reads TGTGCCAGCCATGGCTCCGGGACAGGGAACGGCTACACCTTC. The chain has TRBV18 and TRBJ1-2, with 9 bases fitting TRBD1. CDR3 length equals 14 residues. Looked up from germline, CDR1 is KGHSH and CDR2 is LQKENI. After removal of 8 bases from V and 8 bases from J, the junction contained 12 bases not matched to a gene.

The genes are TRBV6-6 and TRBJ1-1; the match to TRBD1 covers 10 bases. V dropped 4 bases and J dropped 7; count of bases not matched to a gene: 9. The germline V gene has CDR1 MNHNY and CDR2 SVGAGI (reference sequence). The CDR3 runs to 15 residues. CDR3 residues: CASSSTTGGTFEAFF. The CDR3 DNA follows: TGTGCCAGCAGTTCAACGACAGGGGGCACTTTTGAAGCTTTCTTT.

This clonotype was counted at least ten times. V usage is TRBV7-6 and J usage is TRBJ1-4; 7 bases agree with TRBD1. Germline CDR1 SGHVS, CDR2 FNYEAQ. This CDR3 has 16 residues. The V gene end was trimmed by 5 bases and the J gene end by 0 bases; junction bases not matched to a gene: 6. CDR3 sequence: CASSTRQGPTNEKLFF. CDR3 bases: TGTGCCAGCAGCACCAGACAGGGACCAACTAATGAAAAACTGTTTTTT.

The V and J genes are TRBV6-1 and TRBJ1-5; 7 nucleotides align to TRBD1. The CDR3 has 15 residues. With V trimmed by 6 bases and J by 7 bases, 12 bases remained unmatched. Per the germline V gene, CDR1 is MNHNS and CDR2 is SASEGT. As DNA, the CDR3 is TGTGCCAGCAGCCGAAGCAGACAGGGAGGACAGCCCCAGCATTTT. It encodes CASSRSRQGGQPQHF.

This clonotype was found many times. The chain's CDR3 is CASSLGSGGETQYF. In DNA form, the CDR3 reads TGTGCCAGCAGCTTAGGTTCTGGAGGGGAGACCCAGTACTTC. The rearrangement uses TRBV7-2 and TRBJ2-5; a weak D match, TRBD2 (6 bases). The V gene lost 1 base and the J gene lost 5 bases, with 11 bases spanning the gap. The CDR3 spans 14 residues. Germline CDR1 SGHTA, CDR2 FQGNSA.